What follows are 7 T cell receptor beta chains derived from one specimen sequenced in a study of STAT5B mutations in CD4+ large granular lymphocyte leukemia. The protocol was immunoSEQ multiplex PCR, while the TCRdb copy is restricted to in-frame clones and leaves out a portion. The table shows about 22,000 clones, with over 80% occurring only once. The specimen was CD4+ T cells from blood buffy coats. The source of these receptors is a human donor in good health.

The chain recombines TRBV30 with TRBJ2-5; D is unresolved. Looked up from germline, CDR1 is GTSNPN and CDR2 is SVGIG (reference sequence). V dropped 1 base and J dropped 3 bases, with 0 bases sitting between them. The CDR3 is made up of 10 amino acids. This CDR3 is CAWSEETQYF. The CDR3 DNA reads TGTGCCTGGAGTGAAGAGACCCAGTACTTC.

This chain joins TRBV9 and TRBJ2-1; D gene uncertain. Trimming took off 0 bases at V and 2 bases at J, with 9 bases between the two ends. CDR1 is SGDLS, CDR2 YYNGEE, per germline. The CDR3 has 15 amino acids. CDR3 sequence: CASSVAPTTYNEQFF. In nucleotides, the CDR3 is TGTGCCAGCAGCGTAGCTCCGACCACCTACAATGAGCAGTTCTTC.

The chain is built from TRBV19 and TRBJ2-7, with D hard to call. CDR1 and CDR2 (germline): LNHDA, SQIVND (reference sequence). V dropped 6 bases and J dropped 4 bases, with 19 bases sitting between them. This CDR3 comprises 15 residues. The chain's CDR3 is CASSQLKKGRYEQYF. The CDR3 nucleotides read TGTGCCAGTAGCCAACTGAAAAAAGGGCGGTACGAGCAGTACTTC.

This clone came up a few times. The chain recombines TRBV7-2 with TRBJ1-6, with D unresolved. V gave up 0 bases and J gave up 6 bases, with 3 bases separating them. The CDR3 spans 13 residues. Germline values: CDR1 SGHTA, CDR2 FQGNSA. DNA of the CDR3: TGTGCCAGCAGCTTAGCCCGTAATTCACCCCTCCACTTT. It translates to CASSLARNSPLHF.

The chain employs TRBV7-2 and TRBJ2-3, with 7 bases matching TRBD1. The V and J ends lost 3 bases and 2 bases, in that order; junction bases with no gene match: 8. Germline CDR1 and CDR2: SGHTA and FQGNSA. The CDR3 is 16 residues long. CDR3 nucleotides: TGTGCCAGCAGCTTTCTAGGGACAGAGTTCACAGATACGCAGTATTTT. Protein: CASSFLGTEFTDTQYF.

The chain is built from TRBV9 and TRBJ2-5; D possibly corresponds to TRBD2 (7 bases). The CDR3 is 14 residues long. The V gene lost 0 bases and the J gene lost 6 bases, with 12 bases spanning the gap. The germline CDR1 and CDR2 sequences are SGDLS and YYNGEE. CDR3 sequence: CASSVEGGGKTQYF. Written as DNA, the CDR3 is TGTGCCAGCAGCGTAGAGGGGGGGGGAAAGACCCAGTACTTC.

The chain combines TRBV7-6 with TRBJ2-3, with a possible D match to TRBD2 (6 bases). Germline values: CDR1 SGHVS, CDR2 FNYEAQ. V dropped 4 bases and J dropped 8 bases, with 16 bases sitting between them. The CDR3 covers 14 residues. In DNA form, the CDR3 reads TGTGCCAGCAGCTCCCGACCCGGGAGCGCTACGCAGTATTTT. Translated, it gives CASSSRPGSATQYF.